These 20 T cell receptor beta chains share one sample of origin, sequenced in a study of OX40 agonist ivuxolimab in advanced cancers. TCRdb keeps only in-frame clones here, not all; method: immunoSEQ multiplex PCR. In the table there are tens of thousands of clones, less than 95% of which are singletons. Sample: CD4+ or CD8+ T cells sorted from blood, taken in a trial of the OX40 agonist ivuxolimab. These receptors all come from an adult with an advanced solid tumor such as melanoma, head and neck, liver or kidney cancer.

This sequence joins TRBV10-3 and TRBJ2-7; D remains unclear. CDR1 is ENHRY, CDR2 SYGVKD, per germline. Trimming removed 5 bases at V and 0 bases at J, with 11 bases between. The CDR3 contains 14 residues. CDR3 nucleotide sequence: TGTGCCATCAGTCCGACGGCTAGCTCCTACGAGCAGTACTTC. Translation: CAISPTASSYEQYF.

The chain carries TRBV7-8 and TRBJ2-7; D unclear. The CDR3 runs to 12 residues. CDR1 is SGHVS and CDR2 is FQNEAQ in the germline V gene. The ends were cut back, 5 bases at V and 7 bases at J, with 12 bases in the middle. As DNA, the CDR3 is TGTGCCAGCAGCACAAATCACCCTGAGCAGTACTTC. It codes for CASSTNHPEQYF.

The chain couples TRBV6-5 to TRBJ2-5; D unresolved. The V end lost 2 bases, the J end lost 2 bases, and 6 bases lay between the germline ends. This CDR3 has 13 residues. Germline V gives CDR1 MNHEY, CDR2 SVGAGI. CDR3 in amino acids: CASSYEAQETQYF. CDR3 sequence (DNA): TGTGCCAGCAGTTACGAAGCTCAAGAGACCCAGTACTTC.

The CDR3 bases are TGCGCCAGCAGCTTTACGACAGGGGTCGAGCAGTACTTC. As protein: CASSFTTGVEQYF. The V gene is TRBV5-1, the J gene TRBJ2-7; 8 nucleotides match TRBD1. Germline lookup yields CDR1 SGHRS and CDR2 YFSETQ. V lost 2 bases, J lost 6 bases, and 4 bases stayed unmatched. This CDR3 is 13 amino acids long.

In nucleotides, the CDR3 is TGTGCCAGTAGTATAGGGGGAGGGGGCTCTGGGGCCAACGTCCTGACTTTC. This codes for CASSIGGGGSGANVLTF. The rearrangement links TRBV19 to TRBJ2-6, with a weak D call TRBD2 (7 bases). This CDR3 contains 17 residues. CDR1 is LNHDA, CDR2 SQIVND, per germline (reference sequence). V was cut by 1 base and J by 0 bases, with 10 bases left in between.

This rearrangement joins TRBV7-9 to TRBJ2-7, with TRBD1 matching 8 bases. The germline V gene has CDR1 SEHNR and CDR2 FQNEAQ (reference sequence). The CDR3 length is 12 residues. Trimming removed 5 bases from V and 6 bases from J; junction bases left unmatched: 3. In DNA, the CDR3 is TGTGCCAGCAGCACAGGGGGTCCCGAGCAGTACTTC. It is translated as CASSTGGPEQYF.

The chain carries TRBV5-1 and TRBJ2-3; perhaps D is TRBD1 or TRBD2 (5 bases each). The CDR3 totals 17 residues. The V end was cut by 3 bases, the J end by 0 bases, with 17 bases between. From germline, CDR1 is SGHRS and CDR2 YFSETQ. CDR3 sequence (DNA): TGCGCCAGCAGCTCCCCGGGACCCCGTATTAGCACAGATACGCAGTATTTT. Protein: CASSSPGPRISTDTQYF.

The gene calls are TRBV4-1 and TRBJ2-1; 10 bases are a match to TRBD1. This CDR3 contains 16 residues. J lost 5 bases, V lost 4 bases, and 8 bases had no gene match. Germline V CDR1 and CDR2: MGHRA, YSYEKL. CDR3 DNA sequence: TGCGCCAGCAGCCGCTTCGGGACAGGGGTCCACAATGAGCAGTTCTTC. Translation: CASSRFGTGVHNEQFF.

The gene calls are TRBV7-3 and TRBJ1-5, with D uncertain. V shed 1 base and J shed 3 bases, with 10 bases lying between them. Germline loops: CDR1 SGHTA, CDR2 FQGTGA. There are 15 residues in the CDR3. CDR3 coding DNA: TGTGCCAGCAGCTTAAAGACGCCTCACAATCAGCCCCAGCATTTT. This gives the protein CASSLKTPHNQPQHF.

The rearrangement uses TRBV28 and TRBJ1-6, with unresolved D. CDR3 length: 14 residues. The germline V gene has CDR1 MDHEN and CDR2 SYDVKM. V lost 5 bases to trimming and J lost 7 bases, with 12 bases between them. The chain's CDR3 is CASSLRHVNSPLHF. The CDR3 DNA follows: TGTGCCAGCAGTCTCCGACATGTCAATTCACCCCTCCACTTT. Based on the CDR3 plus reference TRBV28 and TRBJ1-6, the full variable domain is DVKVTQSSRYLVKRTGEKVFLECVQDMDHENMFWYRQDPGLGLRLIYFSYDVKMKEKGDIPEGYSVSREKKERFSLILESASTNQTSMYLCASSLRHVNSPLHFGNGTRLTVT.

This clone has just one count. The chain links TRBV27 to TRBJ1-5, with a weak D call TRBD1 (6 bases). The germline gives CDR1 MNHEY, CDR2 SMNVEV (reference sequence). Trimming cost V 6 bases and J 6 bases, with 15 bases left between them. CDR3 length: 14 amino acids. The CDR3 reads CASSSGGEGQPQHF. CDR3 in DNA: TGTGCCAGCAGCTCCGGGGGCGAAGGTCAGCCCCAGCATTTT.

This chain joins TRBV7-6 and TRBJ2-5; 8 bases fit TRBD2. The CDR3 is 15 residues long. V lost 5 bases to trimming and J lost 4 bases; unmatched junction nucleotides: 9. Germline V gene lookup returns CDR1 SGHVS and CDR2 FNYEAQ. The CDR3 spells CASSLEAGVLETQYF. CDR3 nucleotide sequence: TGTGCCAGCAGCCTGGAAGCGGGAGTCTTAGAGACCCAGTACTTC.

The CDR3 DNA follows: TGTGCCAGCAGCGACAGGGGTGGGGGCACTGAAGCTTTCTTT. Its translation is CASSDRGGGTEAFF. V usage is TRBV9 and J usage is TRBJ1-1; 7 bases match TRBD1. The CDR3 is 14 amino acids. Germline values: CDR1 SGDLS, CDR2 YYNGEE. V lost 3 bases and J lost 4; bases outside the gene matches: 6.

This clone was seen just once. This sequence joins TRBV11-1 and TRBJ2-3; the match to TRBD2 covers 13 bases. The trim removed 10 bases at V and 2 bases at J, leaving 3 bases unmatched. This CDR3 has 14 residues. Germline V lookup: CDR1 SGHAT, CDR2 FQDESV (reference sequence). For the CDR3, the DNA is TGTGCCACGACTAGCGGGAGGTTCACAGATACGCAGTATTTT. It yields the protein CATTSGRFTDTQYF.

The rearrangement uses TRBV18 and TRBJ2-1; 11 bases map to TRBD1. Germline V gives CDR1 KGHSH, CDR2 LQKENI. This CDR3 has 15 amino acids. V was pared by 6 bases and J by 9 bases, with 10 bases of the junction left unmatched. Here the CDR3 reads CASSPADRGPLEQFF. The CDR3 DNA reads as TGTGCCAGCTCTCCCGCGGACAGGGGGCCGCTTGAGCAGTTCTTC. Using reference TRBV18 and TRBJ2-1 for the parts outside the CDR3, the full variable domain is NAGVMQNPRHLVRRRGQEARLRCSPMKGHSHVYWYRQLPEEGLKFMVYLQKENIIDESGMPKERFSAEFPKEGPSILRIQQVVRGDSAAYFCASSPADRGPLEQFFGPGTRLTVL.

J is TRBJ2-1 and V is TRBV11-3, with TRBD2 matching 13 bases. Trimming removed 5 bases from V and 8 bases from J; junction bases left unmatched: 9. Per germline, CDR1 SGHNT and CDR2 YENEEA. The CDR3 loop spans 16 amino acids. The CDR3 spells CASSRRTSGSRDEQFF. The CDR3 DNA is TGTGCCAGCAGCCGAAGGACTAGCGGGAGTAGAGATGAGCAGTTCTTC.

The chain joins TRBV6-5 to TRBJ1-4, with D possibly TRBD1 on 5 matching bases. This CDR3 has 12 amino acids. Trimming took off 6 bases at V and 6 bases at J, with 8 bases between the two ends. Germline CDR1 reads MNHEY; CDR2 reads SVGAGI. This CDR3 is CASRGGYEKLFF. As DNA, the CDR3 is TGTGCCAGCAGGGGGGGTTATGAAAAACTGTTTTTT.

The sample holds one count of this clone. V and J are TRBV6-4 and TRBJ2-5; 10 nucleotides line up with TRBD2. Per the germline V gene, CDR1 is MRHNA and CDR2 is SNTAGT. The CDR3 consists of 15 residues. J lost 1 base, V lost 5 bases, and 4 bases had no gene match. CDR3 in amino acids: CASSKASGSQETQYF. CDR3 sequence (DNA): TGTGCCAGCAGTAAGGCTAGCGGGAGCCAAGAGACCCAGTACTTC.

CDR3 loop: CASSTPDRDPNYGYTF. The CDR3 DNA is TGTGCCAGTAGTACCCCCGACAGGGACCCTAACTATGGCTACACCTTC. The rearrangement uses TRBV19 and TRBJ1-2, with TRBD1 identical over 7 bases. V was pared by 4 bases and J by 0 bases, with 8 bases of the junction left unmatched. Germline V gives CDR1 LNHDA, CDR2 SQIVND (reference sequence). This CDR3 is 16 amino acids long.

This chain joins TRBV11-2 and TRBJ2-3; 8 nucleotides line up with TRBD1. Looked up from germline, CDR1 is SGHAT and CDR2 is FQNNGV. The CDR3 has 16 amino acids. J was trimmed by 1 base and V by 1 base; bases with no gene match: 4. The CDR3 DNA reads as TGTGCCAGCAGCTTAGCCGGGACAGGAGGCACAGATACGCAGTATTTT. This sequence encodes CASSLAGTGGTDTQYF.